This T cell receptor (beta chain) originates from a study of T cells in localized non-small cell lung cancer. Study-level results: Peak T cell clonality was found in uninvolved adjacent lung, exceeding tumor. It remains possible that heterogeneity exists, since only one tumor region was sequenced.

A word on this clone: Its antigen is as yet unknown.

Using immunoSEQ multiplex PCR, the repertoire was profiled, and TCRdb retains in-frame clones only, with some absent. The sample includes about 59,000 clones, approximately 89% of them seen just once. This TCR derives from a man aged 40 to 69 with stage I lung adenocarcinoma. This specimen was peripheral blood, taken before any cancer treatment.

The CDR3 sequence: CASSALRGLYNEQFF. The CDR3 coding sequence is TGTGCCAGCAGCGCCCTCCGGGGTTTATACAATGAGCAGTTCTTC. This chain joins TRBV7-8 and TRBJ2-1; D possibly corresponds to TRBD2 (5 bases). V dropped 5 bases and J dropped 4 bases, with 15 bases sitting between them. The CDR3 extends over 15 amino acids. Germline values: CDR1 SGHVS, CDR2 FQNEAQ.